These 5 T cell receptor beta chains share one sample of origin, sequenced in a study of CD8 T cells in ankylosing spondylitis. TCRdb re-called the 5' RACE reads through MiXCR, storing one row per CDR3 protein. The repertoire holds approximately 140,000 distinct CDR3 sequences, with roughly 44% as singletons. Sequenced: synovial fluid, either unsorted or a sorted T cell fraction (not recorded which). Receptor source: a male donor with ankylosing spondylitis.

V is TRBV4-3 and J is TRBJ2-7; 7 bases are a match to TRBD2. This CDR3 spans 16 amino acids. V was clipped by 0 bases and J by 0 bases; unmatched bases: 5. CDR1 and CDR2 (germline): LGHNA, YSLEER. The CDR3, as DNA: TGCGCCAGCAGCCAAGATCTAGCGGCAAGCTCCTACGAGCAGTACTTC. Translated: CASSQDLAASSYEQYF.

This clonotype appeared many times. This chain uses TRBV15 with TRBJ2-7; 9 positions agree with TRBD2. This CDR3 region has 13 residues. V lost 1 base, J lost 5 bases, and 0 bases stayed unmatched. Per germline, CDR1 LNHNV and CDR2 YYDKDF (reference sequence). As DNA, the CDR3 is TGTGCCACCAGCAGAGGACTAGCGGACGAGCAGTACTTC. It is translated as CATSRGLADEQYF.

The chain uses TRBV28 and TRBJ1-1; D unclear. The CDR3 is 17 amino acids. Germline CDR1 reads MDHEN; CDR2 reads SYDVKM. Trimming removed 3 bases at V and 1 base at J, with 18 bases between. CDR3 coding DNA: TGTGCCAGCAGTTTGAGGTTTTCGGATTACTCGAACACTGAAGCTTTCTTT. Translating gives CASSLRFSDYSNTEAFF.

The genes are TRBV15 and TRBJ2-1; maybe TRBD2 (5 bases). Looked up from germline, CDR1 is LNHNV and CDR2 is YYDKDF (reference sequence). This CDR3 region has 15 residues. V lost 0 bases, J lost 5 bases, and 11 bases lay in between. CDR3 nucleotides: TGTGCCACCAGCAGAGATCAAGCTAGCCACAATGAGCAGTTCTTC. The encoded protein is CATSRDQASHNEQFF.

This chain links TRBV12-3 or TRBV12-4 with TRBJ2-5; D is unresolved. Deletions cut 3 bases from V and 5 bases from J, with 10 bases between. This CDR3 region has 13 residues. CDR3 amino acids: CASSFWVGETQYF. Written as DNA, the CDR3 is TGTGCCAGCAGTTTTTGGGTTGGGGAGACCCAGTACTTC.